The sequence of this TCR beta chain was determined in a study of cytomegalovirus exposure and HLA in healthy donors. The PCR used 60 Vbeta and 13 Jbeta primers. As originally analysed: Per a later analysis, the number of unique TCR beta chains was approximately 80 million, of which roughly 10 million were shared. Assay: immunoSEQ multiplex PCR; the TCRdb copy retains only in-frame clones and omits some. V, J and clone size were drawn from that table, and D and trimming were deduced from the DNA. The sample contains about 160,000 clones, approximately 80% of which appear only once. Worth noting for this clone: Its antigen is still unknown.

Study-wide findings and caveats: A previous analysis found most TCR beta V segments productive roughly 90% or roughly 30% of the time.

The CDR3 extends over 15 amino acids. Sequencing was performed on PBMCs. The clonotype comes from a woman in her forties in good health and CMV-seropositive. The V call is TRBV21-1, the J call TRBJ2-7; the table's D call of TRBD1 was not tested on the DNA. TRBV21-1 is described as a pseudogene. In DNA form, the CDR3 reads TGTGCCAGCATCAAATCCCAGGGGGTACCCGACGAGCAGTACTTC. Encoded protein: CASIKSQGVPDEQYF.